The 17 T cell receptor beta chains given below trace back to one sample, sequenced in a study of T cell responses to AZD1222 COVID-19 vaccine. Assay used: immunoSEQ multiplex PCR; TCRdb lists only in-frame clones, some missing. The table records around 180,000 clones, approximately 90% of them present only once. This specimen was peripheral blood, taken on day 0 of AZD1222 vaccination. These receptors were obtained from an adult in good health.

This sequence joins TRBV5-1 and TRBJ2-6; 9 bases fit TRBD1. CDR1 and CDR2 (germline): SGHRS, YFSETQ. The CDR3 extends over 18 amino acids. Trimming took 0 bases from V and 0 from J; bases not matched to a gene: 4. The CDR3, as DNA: TGCGCCAGCAGCTTGGGGACAGGGGCTAGCTCTGGGGCCAACGTCCTGACTTTC. It is translated as CASSLGTGASSGANVLTF.

The chain has TRBV5-5 and TRBJ1-5, with D perhaps matching TRBD1 (6 bases). In germline, CDR1 is SGHKS, CDR2 YYEKEE (reference sequence). V gave up 4 bases and J gave up 2 bases, with 16 bases separating them. The CDR3 is 16 amino acids. As DNA, the CDR3 is TGTGCCAGCAGCCCGGGGTGGGGGCGAGGCAATCAGCCCCAGCATTTT. Translating it yields CASSPGWGRGNQPQHF.

This clone has a single count. The chain uses TRBV3-1 (or the pseudogene TRBV3-2) and TRBJ2-7, with 16 bases fitting TRBD2. The V gene's germline CDR1 is LGHDT and CDR2 YNNKEL (reference sequence). The CDR3 is 17 amino acids. The V and J ends lost 5 bases and 0 bases, in that order; junction bases with no gene match: 4. The CDR3 DNA is TGTGCCAGCAGCTCGGGACTAGCGGGAGGGTACTCCTACGAGCAGTACTTC. This translates into CASSSGLAGGYSYEQYF.

This clone was detected only once. This chain joins TRBV27 and TRBJ1-5; no clear D. The V end was cut by 0 bases, the J end by 4 bases, with 7 bases between. CDR3 length: 14 amino acids. Germline values: CDR1 MNHEY, CDR2 SMNVEV (reference sequence). DNA of the CDR3: TGTGCCAGCAGTTTATCCCTGGGGAATCAGCCCCAGCATTTT. Amino acid sequence: CASSLSLGNQPQHF.

The chain recombines TRBV5-4 with TRBJ1-4, with TRBD1 as a possible D gene (6 bases). CDR3 length: 17 amino acids. Germline assignment: CDR1 SGHNT and CDR2 YYREEE (reference sequence). The V end lost 4 bases, the J end lost 0 bases, and 16 bases lay between the germline ends. CDR3 DNA: TGTGCCAGCAGCGGCGGGGGCAGAACCCCAACTAATGAAAAACTGTTTTTT. Translation gives CASSGGGRTPTNEKLFF. Together with reference TRBV5-4 and TRBJ1-4, the CDR3 gives the full variable domain: ETGVTQSPTHLIKTRGQQVTLRCSSQSGHNTVSWYQQALGQGPQFIFQYYREEENGRGNFPPRFSGLQFPNYSSELNVNALELDDSALYLCASSGGGRTPTNEKLFFGSGTQLSVL.

The V call is TRBV18, the J call TRBJ2-3; no reliable D call. The CDR3 has 15 amino acids. CDR1 is KGHSH and CDR2 is LQKENI in the germline V gene. With 3 bases removed from V and 3 bases from J, the gap between germline ends came to 13 bases. The CDR3 bases are TGTGCCAGCTCACCCCTCTTTGGCGGTACAGATACGCAGTATTTT. It encodes CASSPLFGGTDTQYF.

This clone occurred once. J is TRBJ1-4 and V is TRBV3-1 (or the pseudogene TRBV3-2), with 7 bases lining up with TRBD1. The J segment lost 12 bases and the V segment lost 1 base, leaving 5 bases of the junction unmatched. CDR3 length equals 13 residues. Germline values: CDR1 LGHDT, CDR2 YNNKEL (reference sequence). The CDR3 here is CASSQGRQGELFF. CDR3 bases: TGTGCCAGCAGCCAAGGCAGGCAGGGGGAACTGTTTTTT.

V usage is TRBV9 and J usage is TRBJ1-4; TRBD1 matches 10 bases. V was clipped by 4 bases and J by 10 bases; unmatched bases: 7. This CDR3 has 14 residues. Germline V gene lookup returns CDR1 SGDLS and CDR2 YYNGEE. The chain's CDR3 is CASSLGTGVGKLFF. CDR3 DNA: TGTGCCAGCAGCCTCGGGACAGGGGTGGGAAAACTGTTTTTT.

The genes are TRBV2 and TRBJ1-6; no reliable D call. This CDR3 is built from 15 residues. The V end was cut by 8 bases, the J end by 3 bases, with 14 bases between. The germline V gene encodes CDR1 SNHLY and CDR2 FYNNEI. This CDR3 reads CASGRPGSYNSPLHF. As DNA, the CDR3 is TGTGCCAGCGGGAGACCCGGAAGCTATAATTCACCCCTCCACTTT.

V is TRBV29-1 and J is TRBJ1-2; the D is unclear. The ends were cut back, 4 bases at V and 4 bases at J, with 10 bases in the middle. The CDR3 is 12 residues long. In germline, CDR1 is SQVTM, CDR2 ANQGSEA. The CDR3 DNA follows: TGCAGCGTTGGAAGCAGCACCTATGGCTACACCTTC. This codes for CSVGSSTYGYTF.

This chain connects TRBV5-1 to TRBJ1-1; weak D call: TRBD1 (6 bases). The germline V and J ends were trimmed by 3 bases and 4 bases, with 25 bases remaining between them. The CDR3 sequence is 18 residues long. In germline, CDR1 is SGHRS, CDR2 YFSETQ. The CDR3 DNA reads as TGCGCCAGCAGCTCCCGACCCCAGGGGCGGCAGGGCGGCACTGAAGCTTTCTTT. Translation: CASSSRPQGRQGGTEAFF.

The chain joins TRBV19 to TRBJ1-2; D is possibly TRBD1 (5 bases). V shed 6 bases and J shed 1 base, with 18 bases lying between them. This CDR3 spans 16 amino acids. Germline loops: CDR1 LNHDA, CDR2 SQIVND (reference sequence). The CDR3 region has the DNA TGTGCCAGTAGGTCGGGGGGGAACAGCTATAACTATGGCTACACCTTC. Protein product: CASRSGGNSYNYGYTF.

The CDR3 nucleotides read TGTGCCAGCAGCTTAGAAGGACTAGGCGGGATGGAAGAGACCCAGTACTTC. It is translated as CASSLEGLGGMEETQYF. This chain uses TRBV7-2 with TRBJ2-5; 7 nucleotides match TRBD2. J was trimmed by 3 bases and V by 1 base; bases with no gene match: 11. Germline V CDR1 and CDR2: SGHTA, FQGNSA. The CDR3 consists of 17 residues.

This clone showed up just a few times. V gene TRBV7-9 combines with J gene TRBJ2-7; maybe TRBD2 (7 bases). The CDR3 length is 16 residues. Deletions cut 5 bases from V and 1 base from J, with 18 bases between. Germline CDR1 is SEHNR and CDR2 is FQNEAQ (reference sequence). The CDR3, as DNA: TGTGCCAGCAGCCCGTCTCGGGGGGCGCGTTCCTACGAGCAGTACTTC. Protein sequence: CASSPSRGARSYEQYF.

V usage is TRBV10-1 and J usage is TRBJ2-5, with 8 positions matching TRBD1. Trimming removed 6 bases from V and 3 bases from J; junction bases left unmatched: 3. Germline assignment: CDR1 WNHNN and CDR2 SYGVQD (reference sequence). CDR3 length: 13 residues. CDR3 residues: CASSPGGEETQYF. The CDR3 DNA follows: TGCGCCAGCAGCCCAGGGGGCGAAGAGACCCAGTACTTC.

J is TRBJ2-2 and V is TRBV6-2 or TRBV6-3; TRBD2 agrees at 8 bases. With 4 bases clipped from V and 5 bases from J, the junction kept 12 bases outside the gene matches. Germline V gives CDR1 MNHEY, CDR2 SVGEGT. The CDR3 covers 17 residues. As DNA, the CDR3 is TGTGCCAGCAGTTGGTCTAGCGGGCCTACGTGGACCGGGGAGCTGTTTTTT. It is translated as CASSWSSGPTWTGELFF.

This clone was picked up one time. The chain combines TRBV28 with TRBJ1-5; the D is unclear. The germline V gene encodes CDR1 MDHEN and CDR2 SYDVKM. Trimming took 6 bases from V and 7 from J, leaving 13 bases between them. The CDR3 extends over 13 amino acids. The CDR3 DNA sequence: TGTGCCAGCAGCCCCGCCGGGCACCAGCCCCAGCATTTT. Protein sequence: CASSPAGHQPQHF.